Here is one TCR beta chain with its context. Its antigen is still unknown. Base quality data are lacking; no much larger clone is found one base away. The germline V gene gives CDR1 as MNHEY and CDR2 as SVGAGI. Between the V and J ends, shortened by 5 bases and 8 bases respectively, the junction contains 12 bases. Its CDR3 holds 12 amino acids, cysteine through phenylalanine. The CDR3 DNA has 36 bases and is translated from base 1. The data were taken from a study of blood T cell repertoires in COVID-19 (dated by TCRdb to the early 2020s). Notes on the research overall: Samples from collaborators originated in the United States, Italy and Spain and spanned both the acute and convalescent phases of COVID-19. Subjects who had been exposed to COVID-19, were actively infected with it, or had recovered from it provided the deeply sampled blood TCRbeta repertoires that made up the dataset. A freely available public database, intended as a resource for researchers studying the immune response to SARS-CoV-2, is where the repertoires were released. Where available, HLA class I and class II types were taken from metadata supplied by the sample provider and were not determined by assay-based typing. Samples came from the ongoing ImmuneRACE study (first 160 participants) plus 1,254 subjects from 6 global collaborators. The sample metadata nearly always contained a de-identified subject ID, COVID-19 status, age in years and sex. The prospective study material was composed of cDNA or gDNA derived from T cells, B-cell-depleted T cells, or PBMCs.

Enrolling through a virtual design, the prospective study's participants ranged in age from roughly 18 to 100 years and lived across 20 to 25 United States geographic areas. Cohort assignment in the prospective study relied on participant-reported clinical history from a screening survey and a study questionnaire. ImmuneRACE Cohort 3 recovered participants were defined by two consecutive negative NP/OP PCR tests, healthcare professional clearance, or symptom resolution. Mobile phlebotomists in the prospective study collected whole blood, serum and a nasopharyngeal or oropharyngeal swab from every participant. Over a roughly 2-month period, participants in the prospective study had the option of providing additional blood draws and questionnaires. Before DNA extraction, blood samples from the prospective study were shipped at room temperature or frozen. The immunoSEQ Assay, a bias-controlled multiplex PCR, was used to amplify TCRbeta CDR3 regions from genomic DNA. In the source study's methods: The number of nucleated cells in each sample was estimated from the amplification of reference gene primers within the assay. To quantify the absolute abundance of each unique TCRbeta CDR3 rearrangement, sequence reads were collapsed and filtered. For each sample, productive Simpson clonality was calculated as the square root of Simpson's diversity index over productive rearrangements. What TCRdb holds here is the immuneACCESS table cut down to in-frame rearrangements. Part of the clones is not present; checked against another copy, under half of the missing clones reflect an unresolved V gene, and the others are unexplained. The V and J calls and the clone size are those of that table, but D and trimming were determined from the DNA. In this sample the table shows 150,000 to 190,000 clones, around 80% of which occur a single time. About 7.2% of the sample is in the top ten clones.

Summary of the overall study and its limitations: Clinical and demographic metadata were provided uncurated, with the amount varying by source and participant.

The sequence derives from a man over 45 who had recovered from COVID-19. The chain couples TRBV6-5 to TRBJ1-2; the D segment could be TRBD1, given 5 matching bases. Sequenced input: PBMCs or T cells enriched from blood (not recorded which). In nucleotides, the sequence is TGTGCCAGCAGTAGCGCGGGGCAGGGCTACACCTTC. Its protein is CASSSAGQGYTF.